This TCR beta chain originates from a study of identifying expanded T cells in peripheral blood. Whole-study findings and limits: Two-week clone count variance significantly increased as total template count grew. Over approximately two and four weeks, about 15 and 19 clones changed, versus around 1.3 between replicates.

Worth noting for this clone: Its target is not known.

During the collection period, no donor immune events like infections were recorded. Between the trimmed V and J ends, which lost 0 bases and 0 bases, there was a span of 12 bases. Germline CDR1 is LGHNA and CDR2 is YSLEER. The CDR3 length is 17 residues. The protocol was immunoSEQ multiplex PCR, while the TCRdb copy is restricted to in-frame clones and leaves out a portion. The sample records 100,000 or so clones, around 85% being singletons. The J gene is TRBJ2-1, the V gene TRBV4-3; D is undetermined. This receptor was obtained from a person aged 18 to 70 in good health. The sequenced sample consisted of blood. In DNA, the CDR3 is TGCGCCAGCAGCCAAGATGTCCTGACTGCCTCCTACAATGAGCAGTTCTTC. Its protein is CASSQDVLTASYNEQFF.